Presented here are 9 T cell receptor beta chains from one specimen sequenced in a study of T cells after yellow fever vaccination. One entry per CDR3 protein results from TCRdb running MiXCR on the 5' RACE reads. This table holds 300,000 to 400,000 distinct CDR3 sequences, around 8.1% found once. Sequencing used PBMCs, obtained approximately 40 days after the first yellow fever vaccination. The origin of the receptors is a man younger than 30 who received the YFV17D yellow fever vaccine.

This clonotype was observed a few times. The J gene is TRBJ2-1, the V gene TRBV6-2 or TRBV6-3; no clear D gene. There are 13 residues in the CDR3. Germline lookup yields CDR1 MNHEY and CDR2 SVGEGT. V was clipped by 5 bases and J by 10 bases, with 15 bases between them. The CDR3 protein is CASSTRRTQEQFF. The CDR3 DNA reads as TGTGCCAGCAGTACAAGACGGACCCAAGAGCAGTTCTTC.

The rearrangement joins TRBV19 to TRBJ2-7; TRBD2 matches 9 bases. The CDR3 length is 15 residues. Germline V CDR1 and CDR2: LNHDA, SQIVND (reference sequence). Germline trimming cut 5 bases from V and 3 bases from J; bases unmatched to any gene: 8. The CDR3 DNA is TGTGCCAGTAGTCTGGGACTAGCTAGTTTCTACGAGCAGTACTTC. It specifies CASSLGLASFYEQYF.

V and J are TRBV28 and TRBJ1-1; the D is unclear. The germline gives CDR1 MDHEN, CDR2 SYDVKM. V lost 6 bases and J lost 2, with 13 bases in between. CDR3 length: 14 residues. CDR3 region: CASSLLDGNTEAFF. For the CDR3, the DNA is TGTGCCAGCAGCCTCCTAGATGGAAACACTGAAGCTTTCTTT.

V usage is TRBV12-3 or TRBV12-4 and J usage is TRBJ2-7; D is unclear. This CDR3 spans 13 amino acids. V was cut by 1 base and J by 7 bases, with 11 bases left in between. The CDR3 reads CASSLGARLEQYF. The CDR3, as DNA: TGTGCCAGCAGTTTAGGGGCTCGACTTGAGCAGTACTTC.

The V call is TRBV5-1, the J call TRBJ2-5; the D gene could be TRBD1 or TRBD2 (6 bases each). The V gene lost 6 bases and the J gene lost 2 bases, with 17 bases spanning the gap. This CDR3 comprises 15 residues. The germline gives CDR1 SGHRS, CDR2 YFSETQ. The CDR3 sequence: CASTFRGGPQETQYF. Written as DNA, the CDR3 is TGCGCCAGCACCTTTAGAGGGGGGCCTCAAGAGACCCAGTACTTC.

This clonotype appeared many times. CDR3 nucleotides: TGTGCCAGCAGTGCTTCGGCCTATAGCAATCAGCCCCAGCATTTT. It is translated as CASSASAYSNQPQHF. This chain links TRBV6-1 with TRBJ1-5; D call uncertain. Germline CDR1 MNHNS, CDR2 SASEGT. Trimming removed 4 bases from V and 0 bases from J, with 10 bases in between. This CDR3 is built from 15 residues.

J is TRBJ1-2 and V is TRBV7-9; D is ambiguous. The CDR3 runs to 14 residues. Germline V CDR1 and CDR2: SEHNR, FQNEAQ (reference sequence). With 7 bases removed from V and 2 bases from J, the gap between germline ends came to 14 bases. The CDR3 sequence: CASTRGVGNYGYTF. The CDR3 DNA sequence: TGTGCCAGCACACGAGGTGTCGGGAACTATGGCTACACCTTC.

This clonotype appeared a few times. The chain links TRBV7-3 to TRBJ2-3; D is possibly TRBD1 (6 bases). Germline values: CDR1 SGHTA, CDR2 FQGTGA. V lost 6 bases, J lost 0 bases, and 10 bases lay in between. This CDR3 comprises 14 residues. The CDR3 region has the DNA TGTGCCAGCAGATCAGGGGTTAGCACAGATACGCAGTATTTT. Protein product: CASRSGVSTDTQYF.

This clonotype came up many times. V and J are TRBV25-1 and TRBJ1-1; no definite D call. The germline V gene encodes CDR1 MGHDK and CDR2 SYGVNS. The CDR3 is 11 amino acids. The V and J ends lost 10 bases and 1 base respectively, with 7 bases between them. The CDR3 nucleotides are TGTGCCACCGGAAGGAACACTGAAGCTTTCTTT. Protein: CATGRNTEAFF.